Below are 5 T cell receptor beta chains sequenced from a single sample in a study of T cell responses to AZD1222 COVID-19 vaccine. Only in-frame clones appear in the TCRdb table, and some are missing; sequencing was by immunoSEQ multiplex PCR. The profile shows approximately 140,000 clones, 80% to 95% of them singletons. Sequencing was performed on peripheral blood, taken 28 days after the second AZD1222 dose. These receptor sequences come from an adult who received the AZD1222 COVID-19 vaccine.

CDR3 in amino acids: CATSDRGSSYNEQFF. The CDR3 DNA reads TGTGCCACCAGTGATCGGGGAAGCTCCTACAATGAGCAGTTCTTC. The V gene is TRBV24-1, the J gene TRBJ2-1; D is possibly TRBD2 (5 bases). V lost 3 bases, J lost 0 bases, and 8 bases lay in between. Germline CDR1 reads KGHDR; CDR2 reads SFDVKD. CDR3 size: 15 residues.

The chain combines TRBV4-2 with TRBJ2-7; no reliable D call. The CDR3 has 14 residues. Germline V gene lookup returns CDR1 LGHNA and CDR2 YNFKEQ. V was cut by 4 bases and J by 4 bases, with 14 bases left in between. The DNA of the CDR3 is TGTGCCAGCAGCCCCATGACTCGGTTTTACGAGCAGTACTTC. This gives the protein CASSPMTRFYEQYF.

The chain has TRBV27 and TRBJ2-1, with D maybe TRBD2 (6 bases). The V end was cut by 3 bases, the J end by 5 bases, with 14 bases between. Germline values: CDR1 MNHEY, CDR2 SMNVEV (reference sequence). The CDR3 contains 15 residues. CDR3 nucleotide sequence: TGTGCCAGCAGTTTCCTCGGGGAGGTCCACAATGAGCAGTTCTTC. Protein sequence: CASSFLGEVHNEQFF.

The V call is TRBV27, the J call TRBJ1-2, with 9 bases lining up with TRBD1. The CDR3 sequence is 13 residues long. The trim removed 6 bases at V and 6 bases at J, leaving 5 bases unmatched. Germline lookup yields CDR1 MNHEY and CDR2 SMNVEV (reference sequence). The CDR3 reads CASRGTGYHGYTF. The CDR3 DNA reads TGTGCCAGCAGGGGGACAGGGTATCATGGCTACACCTTC.

The chain carries TRBV6-5 and TRBJ1-2; D is uncertain. V dropped 6 bases and J dropped 6 bases, with 11 bases sitting between them. Germline-derived CDR1 and CDR2 are MNHEY and SVGAGI. This CDR3 has 12 residues. The CDR3 spells CASSFRHDGYTF. In nucleotides, the CDR3 is TGTGCCAGCAGCTTTCGACATGATGGCTACACCTTC.